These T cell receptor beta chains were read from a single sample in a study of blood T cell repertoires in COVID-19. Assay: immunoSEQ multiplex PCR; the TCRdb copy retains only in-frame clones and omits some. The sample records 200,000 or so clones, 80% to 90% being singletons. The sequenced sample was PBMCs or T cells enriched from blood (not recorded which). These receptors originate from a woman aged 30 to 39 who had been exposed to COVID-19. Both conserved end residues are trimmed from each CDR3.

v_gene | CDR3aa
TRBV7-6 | ASSRTGTGETQY
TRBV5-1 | ASSLEGVTRSEAF
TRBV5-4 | ASSLEGRGGGYT
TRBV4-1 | ASSQDPGFSNQPQH
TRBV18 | ASSPPSGAPYPY
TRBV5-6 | ASKGQGPHYGYT
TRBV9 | ASSQGLAGGQETQY
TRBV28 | ASRTGYGYEQY
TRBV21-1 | ASSKGLGVGELF
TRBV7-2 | ARHRLRTDTQY
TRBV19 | ASSIQDTQY
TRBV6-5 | ASRRSSYNEQF
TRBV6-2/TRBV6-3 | ASSFSTGQDGYT
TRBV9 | ASSAGDQIQETQY
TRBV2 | ASKDGLASLDEQF
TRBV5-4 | ASHTSGIVGREY
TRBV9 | ASSVGVQAGNQETQY
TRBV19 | ASSGGGKRTDTQY
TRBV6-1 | ASSEDRYSNQPQH
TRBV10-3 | AIRAEIDTQY
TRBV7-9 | ASSAEQETQY
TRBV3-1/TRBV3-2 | ASSQQTGADYGYT
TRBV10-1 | ASSESSGSEEQF
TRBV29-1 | SVETGAGGLLDGELF
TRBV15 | ATSMGLSSYNEQF
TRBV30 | AQGTSGTYNEQF
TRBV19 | ASSSGTSAFNEQF
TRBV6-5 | ASRLGTGSGEQY
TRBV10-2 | ASRGTGGNQPQH
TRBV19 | ASSRADRVYGYT
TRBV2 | ASRAVWQF
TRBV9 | ASTPGGDTQY
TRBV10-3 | AISESFEGRNSPLH
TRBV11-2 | ASSLDPAGGVYGYT
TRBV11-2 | ASIKTQVLQGRPPAF
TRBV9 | ASSTRLAGRNEQF
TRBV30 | AWRGLVVNEQF
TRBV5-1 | ASSLTGDTSTEAF
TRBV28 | ASSDLQGLDT
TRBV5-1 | ASSLDRGLYEQY
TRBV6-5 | ASRSGVFNEQY
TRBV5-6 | ASRSDGGQETQY
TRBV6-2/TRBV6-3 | ASSYSKLAAYEQY
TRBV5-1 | ASSLSPGQRYTGELF
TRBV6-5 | AASRAGEYGYT
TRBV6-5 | ASSSGLGNTIY
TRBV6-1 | ASSEALGRVGNSPLH
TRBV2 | ASRSSRDRGHTEAF